These T cell receptor beta chains were read from a single sample in a study of control samples from healthy donors and cancer patients. The assay was immunoSEQ multiplex PCR, and TCRdb's table has in-frame clones only and misses some. The sample has some 64,000 clones, 90% seen once. The specimen was PBMCs. The receptor source for this set is a woman aged 45-65 years with colorectal cancer. Both conserved end residues are part of each CDR3. The order of the fields is CDR3 DNA, CDR3 protein, clone size, D gene, J gene, V gene. D genes are given only for firm matches. Size is omitted from some rows. Given values are once, few, many or a class for expanded clones.

TGCGCCGCCAAGGATCGGGCAGGCGTCGACACTGAAGCTTTCTTT	CAAKDRAGVDTEAFF	-	-	TRBJ1-1	TRBV10-1
TGTGCCAGCAGTGAGGGGGTCCTGACCGCCTCCGGGGAGCTGTTTTTT	CASSEGVLTASGELFF	-	-	TRBJ2-2	TRBV6-1
TGTGCCAGTAGTCTTCGATCGGACAGGATCAAGGTCTATGGCTACACCTTC	CASSLRSDRIKVYGYTF	-	TRBD1	TRBJ1-2	TRBV19
TGTGCCAGCAGGCCCCTTCAGCGGGACACCGGGGAGCTGTTTTTT	CASRPLQRDTGELFF	-	-	TRBJ2-2	TRBV6-6
TGTGCCTGCCGTGCCGGCGCGAACACCGGGGAGCTGTTTTTT	CACRAGANTGELFF	-	-	TRBJ2-2	TRBV30
TGTGCCAGCAGCGTTCCTAGCGGTCTCACAGATACGCAGTATTTT	CASSVPSGLTDTQYF	few	TRBD2	TRBJ2-3	TRBV9
TGCAGCTTCCAGGGAAGCTCCTACGAGCAGTACTTC	CSFQGSSYEQYF	-	-	TRBJ2-7	TRBV29-1
TGTGCCAGCAGTTTTAGCGGCTATGAAAAACTGTTTTTT	CASSFSGYEKLFF	few	-	TRBJ1-4	TRBV27
TGTGCCAGCAGCTCGGGATGGGGAGGGGAGTCCTACGAGCAGTACTTC	CASSSGWGGESYEQYF	few	TRBD2	TRBJ2-7	TRBV5-8
TGTGCCAGCAGTTCAGGGGGGGGCTTACAGCCCCAGCATTTT	CASSSGGGLQPQHF	-	TRBD1	TRBJ1-5	TRBV28
TGTGCCAGCAGTGATGGCCCCAATCAGCCCCAGCATTTT	CASSDGPNQPQHF	-	-	TRBJ1-5	TRBV2
TGTGCCTGGAGTCAGGACCGAAGCTCCTATAATTCACCCCTCCACTTT	CAWSQDRSSYNSPLHF	-	-	TRBJ1-6	TRBV30
TGTGCCAGCAGCTTGGGGCTTGGCGTTGAGCAGTTCTTC	CASSLGLGVEQFF	-	-	TRBJ2-1	TRBV5-6